Following are 18 T cell receptor beta chains from one sample sequenced in a study of Graves' ophthalmopathy and Graves' hyperthyroidism. Amplifying from RNA transcripts, the study obtained TCR beta CDR3 regions. The workflow started with a first-round RT-PCR run with HTBI primers and then moved on to a second-round multiplex PCR. TCRdb reprocessed the multiplex PCR reads with MiXCR, giving one entry per CDR3 protein. The table includes roughly 380,000 distinct CDR3 sequences, roughly 14% detected once. Sequenced material: peripheral blood. The receptors derive from a woman between 18 and 30 years old with stable Graves' hyperthyroidism.

The chain recombines TRBV5-1 with TRBJ1-1, with D unresolved. Per germline, CDR1 SGHRS and CDR2 YFSETQ. V was pared by 2 bases and J by 8 bases, with 13 bases between. The CDR3 totals 13 residues. CDR3 in DNA: TGCGCCAGCAGCTTAGACGGCCAGGTGGAAGCTTTCTTT. This codes for CASSLDGQVEAFF.

This clonotype was recorded many times. CDR3 nucleotide sequence: TGCGCCAGCAGCTTCGACAGGGTGAACACTGAAGCTTTCTTT. Protein product: CASSFDRVNTEAFF. The rearrangement joins TRBV5-1 to TRBJ1-1; 7 nucleotides align to TRBD1. Germline loops: CDR1 SGHRS, CDR2 YFSETQ. CDR3 length: 14 amino acids. The V segment lost 2 bases and the J segment 0 bases; nucleotides outside the gene matches: 1. Full variable domain (remainder filled in from reference TRBV5-1 and TRBJ1-1): KAGVTQTPRYLIKTRGQQVTLSCSPISGHRSVSWYQQTPGQGLQFLFEYFSETQRNKGNFPGRFSGRQFSNSRSEMNVSTLELGDSALYLCASSFDRVNTEAFFGQGTRLTVV.

This sequence joins TRBV9 and TRBJ2-2; 9 nucleotides line up with TRBD2. The length of the CDR3 is 18 residues. After removal of 3 bases from V and 4 bases from J, the junction contained 13 bases not matched to a gene. From germline, CDR1 is SGDLS and CDR2 YYNGEE. The CDR3 DNA reads TGTGCCAGCAGCGCCGCGGTAGCGGGGGTCATCTCCACCGGGGAGCTGTTTTTT. It specifies CASSAAVAGVISTGELFF. Full variable domain (outside the CDR3, taken from reference TRBV9 and TRBJ2-2): DSGVTQTPKHLITATGQRVTLRCSPRSGDLSVYWYQQSLDQGLQFLIQYYNGEERAKGNILERFSAQQFPDLHSELNLSSLELGDSALYFCASSAAVAGVISTGELFFGEGSRLTVL.

The rearrangement joins TRBV7-9 to TRBJ2-5; no clear D gene. The CDR3 contains 12 residues. V lost 4 bases and J 5 bases, leaving 8 bases between the germline ends. Germline CDR1 SEHNR, CDR2 FQNEAQ (reference sequence). DNA for the CDR3: TGTGCCAGCAGCTCCTCTCCGGAGACCCAGTACTTC. It translates to CASSSSPETQYF.

This clonotype occurred many times. V usage is TRBV19 and J usage is TRBJ1-1, with 7 bases that match TRBD1. The CDR3 contains 13 residues. CDR1 LNHDA and CDR2 SQIVND come from the germline V gene (reference sequence). After removal of 4 bases from V and 3 bases from J, the junction contained 2 bases not matched to a gene. CDR3 residues: CASSTQGDTEAFF. The CDR3 DNA reads TGTGCCAGTAGTACGCAGGGGGACACTGAAGCTTTCTTT.

This clonotype showed up many times. The genes are TRBV19 and TRBJ1-3; D not certain. The CDR3 is made up of 15 amino acids. The germline V gene encodes CDR1 LNHDA and CDR2 SQIVND (reference sequence). V was cut by 4 bases and J by 0 bases, with 10 bases left in between. DNA of the CDR3: TGTGCCAGTAGTACCTCATTGATCTCTGGAAACACCATATATTTT. Its protein product is CASSTSLISGNTIYF.

This clonotype was seen a few times. CDR3 sequence (DNA): TGTGCCAGCAGCTTGGGGCAGCGGGGGAACCAAGAGACCCAGTACTTC. As protein: CASSLGQRGNQETQYF. The V and J genes are TRBV7-9 and TRBJ2-5; 8 bases map to TRBD2. V was pared by 3 bases and J by 0 bases, with 6 bases of the junction left unmatched. Germline values: CDR1 SEHNR, CDR2 FQNEAQ (reference sequence). This CDR3 has 16 amino acids. Combining the CDR3 with reference TRBV7-9 and TRBJ2-5 gives the whole variable domain DTGVSQNPRHKITKRGQNVTFRCDPISEHNRLYWYRQTLGQGPEFLTYFQNEAQLEKSRLLSDRFSAERPKGSFSTLEIQRTEQGDSAMYLCASSLGQRGNQETQYFGPGTRLLVL.

This clonotype appeared many times. J is TRBJ1-2 and V is TRBV6-5; possible D gene TRBD1, 6 bases. This CDR3 contains 14 residues. Trimming left V 5 bases short and J 3 bases short, with 13 bases between. Per germline, CDR1 MNHEY and CDR2 SVGAGI. The CDR3 region is CASSPRTAHYGYTF. The CDR3, as DNA: TGTGCCAGCAGTCCCAGGACAGCACACTATGGCTACACCTTC.

The sample holds many counts of this clonotype. The chain has TRBV7-9 and TRBJ2-7, with D perhaps given as TRBD1 or TRBD2 (5 bases each). CDR3 length equals 14 residues. The germline V gene has CDR1 SEHNR and CDR2 FQNEAQ (reference sequence). V dropped 1 base and J dropped 4 bases, with 11 bases sitting between them. CDR3 loop: CASSLGGSEYEQYF. CDR3 nucleotide sequence: TGTGCCAGCAGCTTAGGGGGGTCAGAATACGAGCAGTACTTC.

The chain recombines TRBV6-2 or TRBV6-3 with TRBJ2-2; D gene unclear. This CDR3 contains 13 residues. Germline V gene sequence: CDR1 MNHEY, CDR2 SVGEGT. V dropped 5 bases and J dropped 3 bases, with 7 bases sitting between them. DNA of the CDR3: TGTGCCAGCAGTAAACTCGACACCGGGGAGCTGTTTTTT. Translated: CASSKLDTGELFF.

The table lists this clonotype with many counts. This rearrangement joins TRBV5-1 to TRBJ2-5; D is undetermined. The V end was cut by 0 bases, the J end by 5 bases, with 8 bases between. The CDR3 extends over 13 amino acids. CDR1 and CDR2 (germline): SGHRS, YFSETQ. The CDR3 DNA reads as TGCGCCAGCAGCTTGGGGTCCCACGAGACCCAGTACTTC. Translated, it gives CASSLGSHETQYF.

This clonotype was counted many times. This chain uses TRBV29-1 with TRBJ1-2; D unclear. Trimming took 7 bases from V and 4 from J, leaving 13 bases between them. The CDR3 extends over 12 amino acids. CDR1 and CDR2 from the germline V gene are SQVTM and ANQGSEA. The CDR3 DNA reads as TGCAGCGCCGAGTTACGGGGCTATGGCTACACCTTC. Its protein is CSAELRGYGYTF.

The rearrangement uses TRBV20-1 and TRBJ2-7; D is possibly TRBD2 (7 bases). CDR3 length: 15 amino acids. CDR1 DFQATT and CDR2 SNEGSKA come from the germline V gene (reference sequence). Between the trimmed V and J ends, which lost 5 bases and 7 bases, there was a span of 24 bases. CDR3 sequence: CSAPPTDAGAGEQYF. The CDR3 nucleotides are TGCAGTGCTCCCCCCACGGACGCGGGGGCTGGGGAGCAGTACTTC.

This chain joins TRBV5-1 and TRBJ2-7, with 8 bases matching TRBD1. The V and J ends lost 5 bases and 2 bases, in that order; junction bases with no gene match: 12. The CDR3 sequence is 16 residues long. Germline V lookup: CDR1 SGHRS, CDR2 YFSETQ. The CDR3 here is CASRPTGEVWPYEQYF. The DNA for the CDR3 is TGCGCCAGCAGGCCGACAGGGGAAGTTTGGCCCTACGAGCAGTACTTC. The complete variable domain, with remaining parts taken from reference TRBV5-1 and TRBJ2-7, reads KAGVTQTPRYLIKTRGQQVTLSCSPISGHRSVSWYQQTPGQGLQFLFEYFSETQRNKGNFPGRFSGRQFSNSRSEMNVSTLELGDSALYLCASRPTGEVWPYEQYFGPGTRLTVT.

The V and J genes are TRBV20-1 and TRBJ1-5; no clear D gene. The CDR3 loop spans 13 amino acids. Trimming pared 5 bases from V and 1 base from J, leaving 9 bases between. The germline V gene has CDR1 DFQATT and CDR2 SNEGSKA (reference sequence). CDR3 DNA: TGCAGTGCTCAGGCGGAAAGCAATCAGCCCCAGCATTTT. This codes for CSAQAESNQPQHF.

The sample holds a few counts of this clonotype. One end of the junction varies from germline; a read error may be responsible. The chain uses TRBV5-1 and TRBJ1-3; D is unclear. The CDR3 covers 16 residues. Germline V lookup: CDR1 SGHRS, CDR2 YFSETQ. The CDR3 region has the DNA TGCGTCAGCAGCTTGGCCGGCCAGAGCTCTGGAAACACCATATATTTT. Amino acid sequence: CVSSLAGQSSGNTIYF. Drawing the rest from reference TRBV5-1 and TRBJ1-3, the complete variable domain is KAGVTQTPRYLIKTRGQQVTLSCSPISGHRSVSWYQQTPGQGLQFLFEYFSETQRNKGNFPGRFSGRQFSNSRSEMNVSTLELGDSALYLCVSSLAGQSSGNTIYFGEGSWLTVV.

This clonotype was found many times. This may stem from a read error, because a much larger clone lies one nucleotide away. J is TRBJ1-1 and V is TRBV6-4, with 7 nucleotides matching TRBD1. Germline CDR1 is MRHNA and CDR2 is SNTAGT. The CDR3 runs 12 residues. CDR3 amino acids: CAGRSSGGEAFF. The DNA of the CDR3 is TGTGCCGGCAGGTCCTCAGGGGGTGAAGCTTTCTTT.

This clonotype was recorded a few times. Likely a read error: the CDR3 ends without its conserved phenylalanine or tryptophan. No DNA is shown, since the ends of the CDR3 on it are uncertain; the CDR3 is the one TCRdb lists. This chain links TRBV7-2 with TRBJ2-7; no check of the table's D call, TRBD2, against the DNA was made. The germline CDR1 and CDR2 sequences are SGHTA and FQGNSA. The CDR3 is 8 amino acids in total, end residues counted. The CDR3 here is CASSPEGP.